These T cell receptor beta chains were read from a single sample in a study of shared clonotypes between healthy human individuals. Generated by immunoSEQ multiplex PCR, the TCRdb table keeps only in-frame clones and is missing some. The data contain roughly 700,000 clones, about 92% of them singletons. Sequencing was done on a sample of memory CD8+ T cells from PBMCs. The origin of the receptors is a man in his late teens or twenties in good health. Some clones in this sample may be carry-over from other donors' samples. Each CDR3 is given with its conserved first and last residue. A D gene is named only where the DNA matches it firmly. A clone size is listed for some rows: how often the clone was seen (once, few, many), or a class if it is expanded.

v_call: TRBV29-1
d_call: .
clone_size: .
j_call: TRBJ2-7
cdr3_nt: TGCAGCGTCCTCCTCGACGAGCAGTACTTC
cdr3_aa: CSVLLDEQYF

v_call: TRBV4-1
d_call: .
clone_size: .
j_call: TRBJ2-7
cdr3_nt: TGCGCCAGCAGCCTCTTCCTCCCGGAGTCCGGATACGAGCAGTACTTC
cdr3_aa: CASSLFLPESGYEQYF

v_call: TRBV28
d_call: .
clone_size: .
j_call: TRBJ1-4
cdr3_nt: TGTGCCAGCAGTTTTCCCCGAGAACTTAATGAAAAACTGTTTTTT
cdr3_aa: CASSFPRELNEKLFF

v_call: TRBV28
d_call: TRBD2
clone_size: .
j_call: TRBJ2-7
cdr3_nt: TGTGCCAGCAGTCCGGGACTAGCGGGAGAGTTAGGCGCCTACGAGCAGTACTTC
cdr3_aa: CASSPGLAGELGAYEQYF

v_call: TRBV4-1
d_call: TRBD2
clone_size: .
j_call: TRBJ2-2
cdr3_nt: TGCGCCAGCAGCCGAACTAGTGCGGGAGGATCGGCCGGGGAGCTGTTTTTT
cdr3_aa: CASSRTSAGGSAGELFF

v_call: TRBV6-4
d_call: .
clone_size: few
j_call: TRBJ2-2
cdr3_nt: TGTGCCAGCAGTGAAGAGGAGACCGGGGAGCTGTTTTTT
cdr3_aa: CASSEEETGELFF

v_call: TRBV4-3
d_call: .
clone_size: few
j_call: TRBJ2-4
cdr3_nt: TGCGCCAGCAGCCAAGGGTATAACGTTATAGCCAAAAACATTCAGTACTTC
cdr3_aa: CASSQGYNVIAKNIQYF

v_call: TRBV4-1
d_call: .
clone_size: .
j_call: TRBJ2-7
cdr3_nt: TGCGCCAGCAGGAGGGGCCGGGAGCAGTACTTC
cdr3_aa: CASRRGREQYF

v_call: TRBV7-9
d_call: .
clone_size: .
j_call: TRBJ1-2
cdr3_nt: TGTGCCAGCAGCGCCGGGAGTTCAGAGGCAGTCTATGGCTACACCTTC
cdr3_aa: CASSAGSSEAVYGYTF

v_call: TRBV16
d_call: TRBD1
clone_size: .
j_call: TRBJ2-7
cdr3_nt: TGTGCCAGCAGCCCAGACAGGGGGGAGCAGTACTTC
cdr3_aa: CASSPDRGEQYF

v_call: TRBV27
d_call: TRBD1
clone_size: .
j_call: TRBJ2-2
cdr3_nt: TGTGCCAGCAGTTCACCCTGGACAGGGAACACCGGGGAGCTGTTTTTT
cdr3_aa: CASSSPWTGNTGELFF

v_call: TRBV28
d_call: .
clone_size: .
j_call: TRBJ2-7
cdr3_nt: TGTGCCAGCAGTTTTCGACAGGTCTCCTACGAGCAGTACTTC
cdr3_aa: CASSFRQVSYEQYF

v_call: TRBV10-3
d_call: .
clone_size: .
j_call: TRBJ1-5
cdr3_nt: TGTGCCACTCGGGACCCCTTACATAGCAATCAGCCCCAGCATTTT
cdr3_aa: CATRDPLHSNQPQHF

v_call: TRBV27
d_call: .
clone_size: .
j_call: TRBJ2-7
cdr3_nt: TGTGCCAGCAGCTTGGGGGGTTCCTACGAGCAGTACTTC
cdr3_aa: CASSLGGSYEQYF

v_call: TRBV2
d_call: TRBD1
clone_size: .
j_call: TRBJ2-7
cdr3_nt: TGTGCCAGCAGGAGACAGGGGTCCTCCTACGAGCAGTACTTC
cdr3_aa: CASRRQGSSYEQYF

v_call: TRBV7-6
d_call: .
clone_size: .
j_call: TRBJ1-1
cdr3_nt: TGTGCCAGCAGCTTGACCAGAGGACAGAGGGCTATGAACACTGAAGCTTTCTTT
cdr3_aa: CASSLTRGQRAMNTEAFF

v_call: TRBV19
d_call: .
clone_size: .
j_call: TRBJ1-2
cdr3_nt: TGTGCCAGTAGTATAGCGGGGGGCAGAAGCAACTATGGCTACACCTTC
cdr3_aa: CASSIAGGRSNYGYTF

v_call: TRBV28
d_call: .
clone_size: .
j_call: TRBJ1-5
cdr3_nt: TGTGCCAGCAGTTTATATCGGGGGCAGCCCCAGCATTTT
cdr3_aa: CASSLYRGQPQHF

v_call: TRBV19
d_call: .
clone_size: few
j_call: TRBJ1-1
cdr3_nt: TGTGCCAGTAGTGAATTGGGTCAGGCTAACACTGAAGCTTTCTTT
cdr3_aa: CASSELGQANTEAFF

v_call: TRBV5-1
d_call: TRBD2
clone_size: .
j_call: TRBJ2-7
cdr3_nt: TGCGCCAGCAGCTTGGAAGCGGGAAGGGACGAGCAGTACTTC
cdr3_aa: CASSLEAGRDEQYF

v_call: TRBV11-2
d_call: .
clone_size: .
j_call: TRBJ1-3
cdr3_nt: TGTGCCAGCAGCTTAGGATGGGTAACTGGAAACACCATATATTTT
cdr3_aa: CASSLGWVTGNTIYF

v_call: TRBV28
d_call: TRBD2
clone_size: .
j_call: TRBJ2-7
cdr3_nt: TGTGCCAGCAGTTTATTCCTAGCGGGAGGTTGGGAGCAGTACTTC
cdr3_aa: CASSLFLAGGWEQYF

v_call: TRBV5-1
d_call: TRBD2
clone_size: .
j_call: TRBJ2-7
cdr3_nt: TGCGCCAGCAGCTTGAACGAACTAACCCCCGGGACTAGAGGCTCCTACGAGCAGTACTTC
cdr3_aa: CASSLNELTPGTRGSYEQYF

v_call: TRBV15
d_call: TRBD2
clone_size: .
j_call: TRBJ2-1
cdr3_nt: TGTGCCACCAGCAGACAGCTAGCGGGAACCTACAATGAGCAGTTCTTC
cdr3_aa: CATSRQLAGTYNEQFF

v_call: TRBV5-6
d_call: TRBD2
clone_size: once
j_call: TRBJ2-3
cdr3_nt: TGTGCCAGCAGCCGTACTAGCGGCACAGATACGCAGTATTTT
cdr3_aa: CASSRTSGTDTQYF

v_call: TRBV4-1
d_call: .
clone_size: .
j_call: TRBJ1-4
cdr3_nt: TGCGCCAGCAGCCACTCCTGGCGAGACACAACTAATGAAAAACTGTTTTTT
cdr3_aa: CASSHSWRDTTNEKLFF

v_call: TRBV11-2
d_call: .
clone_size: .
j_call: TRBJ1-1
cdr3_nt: TGTGCCAGCAGCTTAGCGGGGAACACTGAAGCTTTCTTT
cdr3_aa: CASSLAGNTEAFF

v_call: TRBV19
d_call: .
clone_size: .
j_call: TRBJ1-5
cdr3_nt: TGTGCCAGTAGTTCAAAGGGGTTGAATCAGCCCCAGCATTTT
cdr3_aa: CASSSKGLNQPQHF

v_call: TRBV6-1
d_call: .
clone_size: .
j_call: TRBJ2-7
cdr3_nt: TGTGCCAGCAGTGCCGGGGCGCAGGTCATCTACGAGCAGTACTTC
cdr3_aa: CASSAGAQVIYEQYF